This note documents a single TCR beta chain sequence. This clonotype appeared many times. The antigen it recognizes is unknown. No base-level quality is on record; no much larger clone is a single base apart. Libraries were built with PCR. Sequenced using an Illumina HiSeq 2500. To normalize quantification of the TCRbeta repertoire, the TCR libraries were built with molecular barcoding that relied on unique molecular identifiers. TCRdb cleaned the public reads at Q25 with fastp, built clones with MiXCR and kept in-frame beta chains. Entries are consolidated by CDR3 protein sequence, retaining the most common genes and DNA. The sample table records hundreds of thousands of distinct CDR3 sequences; just under 8.5% of these occur just once. 6.3% of the sample belongs to the ten largest clones. The junction shows trimming of 6 bases on V and 12 bases on J, and the gene matches do not reach 6 bases of it. Looking up the germline V gene yields CDR1 SQVTM and CDR2 ANQGSEA. The CDR3 goes from the cysteine to the phenylalanine over 12 residues. Only the CDR3 portion is preserved as DNA: 36 bases, with reading frame beginning at the first base.

This entry belongs to a study of T-cell reconstitution after alpha-beta-depleted transplantation in children (dated by TCRdb to about 2016). About the study as a whole: T-cell immune reconstitution after TCRalphabeta/CD19-depleted allogeneic hematopoietic cell transplantation in children was quantitatively tracked in the study by means of TCR repertoire profiling.

The treatment or condition label, read with the paper, signifies: allogeneic hematopoietic cell transplantation with graft depleted of TCRalphabeta T cells and CD19 B cells. The children who served as transplant recipients had been given grafts of TCRalphabeta/CD19-depleted allogeneic hematopoietic cells. The study at large found these results: Over subsequent months, a decline in hyperexpanded clone frequencies was noted, and after one year, T-cell counts and TCRbeta diversity were mostly ascribed to newly produced T cells. In some patients, high TCRbeta diversity at day 60 was attributed to recipient T cells and intrathymic progenitors that had survived conditioning. About two months after transplant, the apparently early recovery of alphabetaT-cell counts reportedly depended on just several hundred clones that had expanded rapidly and came from non-depleted graft cells.

Recombination linked TRBV29-1 to TRBJ1-6; 9 bases in between match TRBD1. The clonotype comes from a male patient between 5 and 17 years old who had a stem cell transplant for acute lymphoblastic leukemia, so the T cells may come from the graft donor. The sample was PBMCs, mostly from graft donor cells, taken 180 days after TCRalphabeta/CD19-depleted stem cell transplant. The bases are TGCAGCGTCCGGGACAGGGAGGAACCCCTCCACTTT. Its product reads: CSVRDREEPLHF.